Shown below are 10 T cell receptor beta chains from a single sample sequenced in a study of shared clonotypes between healthy human individuals. Using immunoSEQ multiplex PCR, the repertoire was profiled, and TCRdb retains in-frame clones only, with some absent. The data contain roughly 1,800,000 clones, roughly 95% of them seen just once; the ten biggest clones take up 1.2%. Terminally differentiated effector memory CD45RA+ cells were excluded from the naive CD8 cells, which were CD45RO-negative and positively selected for CCR7. Specimen: naive CD8+ T cells sorted from blood. These receptors were taken from a man between 18 and 29 years old in good health.

The chain has TRBV7-6 and TRBJ2-3, with TRBD2 identical over 9 bases. Germline V gene sequence: CDR1 SGHVS, CDR2 FNYEAQ. V shed 5 bases, J shed 5 bases, and the junction held 5 bases outside the gene matches. The CDR3 spans 14 residues. CDR3 DNA sequence: TGTGCCAGCAGCGAGAGCGGGGGGTTAGATACGCAGTATTTT. Protein sequence: CASSESGGLDTQYF.

Worth noting for this clone: Other DNA sequences in this specimen translate into the identical CDR3. The V and J genes are TRBV9 and TRBJ2-7; D possibly corresponds to TRBD1 (6 bases). V shed 0 bases and J shed 0 bases, with 7 bases lying between them. CDR1 and CDR2 from the germline V gene are SGDLS and YYNGEE. The CDR3 covers 14 residues. The CDR3 DNA reads as TGTGCCAGCAGCGTAGTGGACAGCTCCTACGAGCAGTACTTC. Protein: CASSVVDSSYEQYF. Using reference TRBV9 and TRBJ2-7 for the parts outside the CDR3, the full variable domain is DSGVTQTPKHLITATGQRVTLRCSPRSGDLSVYWYQQSLDQGLQFLIQYYNGEERAKGNILERFSAQQFPDLHSELNLSSLELGDSALYFCASSVVDSSYEQYFGPGTRLTVT.

The CDR3 is CASSKTSGYNEQFF. The CDR3, as DNA: TGTGCCAGCAGCAAGACTAGCGGGTACAATGAGCAGTTCTTC. The V and J genes are TRBV5-4 and TRBJ2-1; TRBD2 matches 10 bases. Germline V gene lookup returns CDR1 SGHNT and CDR2 YYREEE (reference sequence). V shed 4 bases, J shed 4 bases, and the junction held 2 bases outside the gene matches. CDR3 length: 14 residues.

The sample holds one count of this clone. The rearrangement uses TRBV6-5 and TRBJ1-6, with D possibly TRBD1 on 5 matching bases. Deletions cut 4 bases from V and 5 bases from J, with 9 bases between. The CDR3 loop spans 14 amino acids. From germline, CDR1 is MNHEY and CDR2 SVGAGI. The CDR3 loop reads CASSLGDHNSPLHF. DNA for the CDR3: TGTGCCAGCAGTTTAGGGGATCATAATTCACCCCTCCACTTT.

V gene TRBV13 combines with J gene TRBJ2-1; D ambiguous. V lost 4 bases and J lost 5, with 6 bases in between. The germline CDR1 and CDR2 sequences are PRHDT and FYEKMQ (reference sequence). This CDR3 comprises 12 residues. Here the CDR3 reads CASSSSNNEQFF. CDR3 sequence (DNA): TGTGCCAGCAGCTCGTCAAACAATGAGCAGTTCTTC. Supplemented by reference TRBV13 and TRBJ2-1, the full variable domain reads AAGVIQSPRHLIKEKRETATLKCYPIPRHDTVYWYQQGPGQDPQFLISFYEKMQSDKGSIPDRFSAQQFSDYHSELNMSSLELGDSALYFCASSSSNNEQFFGPGTRLTVL.

A note on this clone: The conserved phenylalanine or tryptophan is not found at the CDR3 terminus, so this likely reflects a read error. Because the CDR3's place on the DNA is in doubt, the DNA is left out and the CDR3 is given as listed by TCRdb. This chain joins TRBV4-1 and TRBJ2-7; whether TRBD2, the table's D call, matches the DNA was not checked. 11 amino acids form the CDR3, both terminal residues included. In germline, CDR1 is MGHRA, CDR2 YSYEKL. This CDR3 reads CASSRGLAGGS.

The V call is TRBV27, the J call TRBJ1-5, with D possibly TRBD1 on 6 matching bases. V dropped 7 bases and J dropped 3 bases, with 19 bases sitting between them. The CDR3 is made up of 16 amino acids. Germline CDR1 MNHEY, CDR2 SMNVEV (reference sequence). The DNA for the CDR3 is TGTGCCAGCACTGAGTTGTACACAGGGAACAATCAGCCCCAGCATTTT. Protein sequence: CASTELYTGNNQPQHF.

A note on this clone: The identical CDR3 is also encoded by other nucleotide sequences in the sample. The chain employs TRBV27 and TRBJ2-5, with TRBD1 identical over 7 bases. This CDR3 has 16 amino acids. Per germline, CDR1 MNHEY and CDR2 SMNVEV (reference sequence). Trimming took 0 bases from V and 1 from J; bases not matched to a gene: 5. The CDR3 region has the DNA TGTGCCAGCAGTTTATCCCCTGGGACAGCCCAAGAGACCCAGTACTTC. Amino acids: CASSLSPGTAQETQYF.

This chain connects TRBV27 to TRBJ1-4; 7 bases are a match to TRBD1. This CDR3 comprises 14 residues. V gave up 3 bases and J gave up 3 bases; unmatched junction bases: 1. Germline loops: CDR1 MNHEY, CDR2 SMNVEV (reference sequence). The CDR3 DNA reads as TGTGCCAGCAGTTTCACAGGGGCTAATGAAAAACTGTTTTTT. Translation gives CASSFTGANEKLFF.

V and J are TRBV19 and TRBJ1-1, with D possibly matching TRBD1 (5 bases). Trimming cost V 7 bases and J 4 bases, with 10 bases left between them. Germline V gene sequence: CDR1 LNHDA, CDR2 SQIVND (reference sequence). This CDR3 comprises 12 residues. This CDR3 reads CASTFGATEAFF. The CDR3, as DNA: TGTGCCAGTACCTTTGGGGCCACTGAAGCTTTCTTT.